The 16 T cell receptor beta chains listed next were all sequenced from one sample in a study of PD-1 blockade in classical Hodgkin lymphoma. Indicated time point: cycle 4 day 1 (C4D1), after 6 weeks of nivolumab. Relapse was seen in all patients after autologous stem cell transplantation, and brentuximab vedotin exposure was variable. The CD4+ T cells used were purified from thawed PBMCs through magnetic negative selection. TCRdb keeps only in-frame clones here, not all; method: immunoSEQ multiplex PCR. This table holds approximately 5,300 clones, 70% to 80% found once. This material consisted of CD4+ T cells from blood, taken before the fourth cycle of nivolumab. The origin of the receptors is a human donor with classical Hodgkin lymphoma.

The chain employs TRBV4-1 and TRBJ2-2; no reliable D call. Germline CDR1 reads MGHRA; CDR2 reads YSYEKL. V lost 4 bases and J 1 base, leaving 1 base between the germline ends. The CDR3 totals 12 residues. CDR3 nucleotide sequence: TGCGCCAGCAGCCGGAACACCGGGGAGCTGTTTTTT. Translated: CASSRNTGELFF.

The V gene is TRBV9, the J gene TRBJ2-3; D unresolved. This CDR3 is built from 12 residues. In germline, CDR1 is SGDLS, CDR2 YYNGEE. V was cut by 4 bases and J by 9 bases, with 12 bases left in between. The CDR3 region is CASSYTSETQYF. CDR3 nucleotide sequence: TGTGCCAGCAGCTACACCAGCGAGACGCAGTATTTT.

The chain combines TRBV28 with TRBJ2-5; TRBD1 aligns across 8 bases. CDR3 length: 17 amino acids. Germline trimming cut 5 bases from V and 1 base from J; bases unmatched to any gene: 12. The germline CDR1 and CDR2 sequences are MDHEN and SYDVKM. The CDR3 DNA sequence: TGTGCCAGCAGTACCCCATCCGGGACAGGAGTCCAAGAGACCCAGTACTTC. It specifies CASSTPSGTGVQETQYF.

The J gene is TRBJ1-1, the V gene TRBV9; D is possibly TRBD1 (6 bases). CDR3 length: 16 amino acids. V was pared by 4 bases and J by 5 bases, with 21 bases between. From germline, CDR1 is SGDLS and CDR2 YYNGEE. The CDR3 DNA reads as TGTGCCAGCAGCCGTACGGCCGGGGGGCAAGGAACTGAAGCTTTCTTT. Translated: CASSRTAGGQGTEAFF.

The chain couples TRBV19 to TRBJ1-6; D gene ambiguous. V lost 5 bases and J 4 bases, leaving 9 bases between the germline ends. CDR3 length equals 14 residues. Germline V gene sequence: CDR1 LNHDA, CDR2 SQIVND (reference sequence). Here the CDR3 reads CASSLSRYNSPLHF. CDR3 nucleotides: TGTGCCAGTAGTCTATCTCGATATAATTCACCCCTCCACTTT.

The V call is TRBV7-9, the J call TRBJ1-1; possibly TRBD1 for D (5 bases). Trimming removed 8 bases at V and 4 bases at J, with 17 bases between. This CDR3 is 14 amino acids long. Germline V gives CDR1 SEHNR, CDR2 FQNEAQ (reference sequence). DNA of the CDR3: TGTGCCAGCGGATATTTCCGCGGGGGCACTGAAGCTTTCTTT. This gives the protein CASGYFRGGTEAFF.

The chain carries TRBV4-2 and TRBJ2-2; D perhaps matches TRBD2 (6 bases). Germline CDR1 reads LGHNA; CDR2 reads YNFKEQ. V lost 1 base and J lost 0, with 12 bases in between. This CDR3 is 17 amino acids long. The CDR3 DNA sequence: TGTGCCAGCAGCCAAGGATCGTGGGAGGCGAACACCGGGGAGCTGTTTTTT. Protein: CASSQGSWEANTGELFF.

This rearrangement joins TRBV11-3 to TRBJ2-1; TRBD2 might be the D (5 bases). V was clipped by 4 bases and J by 8 bases, with 18 bases between them. The CDR3 consists of 15 residues. Germline V gives CDR1 SGHNT, CDR2 YENEEA. CDR3 nucleotide sequence: TGTGCCAGCAGCTCAATAAGGGAGCTTTGGGATGAGCAGTTCTTC. It is translated as CASSSIRELWDEQFF.

The chain carries TRBV9 and TRBJ2-2, with no clear D. Between the trimmed V and J ends, which lost 8 bases and 6 bases, there was a span of 20 bases. CDR1 is SGDLS, CDR2 YYNGEE, per germline. This CDR3 region has 15 residues. In nucleotides, the CDR3 is TGTGCCAGTGCCCTCAACCTAGACCGTTCCGGGGAGCTGTTTTTT. Amino acid sequence: CASALNLDRSGELFF.

The chain joins TRBV10-3 to TRBJ1-5; the D is unclear. CDR3 length equals 16 residues. Germline CDR1 is ENHRY and CDR2 is SYGVKD. The V and J ends lost 3 bases and 3 bases respectively, with 15 bases between them. CDR3 sequence: CAISDNPGRPNQPQHF. As DNA, the CDR3 is TGTGCCATCAGTGATAACCCAGGAAGACCCAATCAGCCCCAGCATTTT.

This chain joins TRBV10-3 and TRBJ2-2; weak D call: TRBD1 (5 bases). The CDR3 consists of 16 residues. V lost 2 bases and J 1 base, leaving 11 bases between the germline ends. The V gene's germline CDR1 is ENHRY and CDR2 SYGVKD. CDR3 amino acids: CAISEVGQGNTGELFF. DNA of the CDR3: TGTGCCATCAGTGAGGTAGGGCAGGGGAACACCGGGGAGCTGTTTTTT.

The CDR3 DNA follows: TGTGCCAGTAGTCCCCGTGGGGGGCGGTCTGAAGCTTTCTTT. Its protein product is CASSPRGGRSEAFF. V usage is TRBV19 and J usage is TRBJ1-1, with D maybe TRBD1 (6 bases). V dropped 5 bases and J dropped 6 bases, with 16 bases sitting between them. The CDR3 loop spans 14 amino acids. The V gene's germline CDR1 is LNHDA and CDR2 SQIVND (reference sequence).

The chain has TRBV6-6 and TRBJ2-3, with D hard to call. Germline-derived CDR1 and CDR2 are MNHNY and SVGAGI (reference sequence). This CDR3 region has 13 residues. V lost 2 bases and J lost 0, with 3 bases in between. This CDR3 reads CASSYDSTDTQYF. CDR3 coding DNA: TGTGCCAGCAGTTACGATAGCACAGATACGCAGTATTTT.

This clone showed up just once. The chain uses TRBV10-3 and TRBJ2-5; TRBD1 matches 7 bases. J gave up 2 bases and V 9 bases, and 3 bases lay outside the gene matches. Germline CDR1 ENHRY, CDR2 SYGVKD. The CDR3 is 12 amino acids. CDR3 nucleotide sequence: TGTGCCATAAAGGGACAGCAAGAGACCCAGTACTTC. Amino acid sequence: CAIKGQQETQYF.

The genes are TRBV27 and TRBJ2-7, with D possibly being TRBD1 or TRBD2 (6 bases each). Germline loops: CDR1 MNHEY, CDR2 SMNVEV (reference sequence). Trimming removed 6 bases from V and 7 bases from J, with 22 bases in between. CDR3 length equals 15 residues. This CDR3 is CASSPGPTGGTEQYF. For the CDR3, the DNA is TGTGCCAGCAGCCCAGGACCGACGGGCGGGACAGAGCAGTACTTC.

J is TRBJ2-5 and V is TRBV11-2; 12 bases fit TRBD2. This CDR3 contains 18 residues. The germline V gene encodes CDR1 SGHAT and CDR2 FQNNGV. With V trimmed by 2 bases and J by 5 bases, 12 bases remained unmatched. The CDR3 sequence: CASSLSAPSGGAWETQYF. DNA for the CDR3: TGTGCCAGCAGCTTATCGGCGCCTAGCGGGGGGGCTTGGGAGACCCAGTACTTC.